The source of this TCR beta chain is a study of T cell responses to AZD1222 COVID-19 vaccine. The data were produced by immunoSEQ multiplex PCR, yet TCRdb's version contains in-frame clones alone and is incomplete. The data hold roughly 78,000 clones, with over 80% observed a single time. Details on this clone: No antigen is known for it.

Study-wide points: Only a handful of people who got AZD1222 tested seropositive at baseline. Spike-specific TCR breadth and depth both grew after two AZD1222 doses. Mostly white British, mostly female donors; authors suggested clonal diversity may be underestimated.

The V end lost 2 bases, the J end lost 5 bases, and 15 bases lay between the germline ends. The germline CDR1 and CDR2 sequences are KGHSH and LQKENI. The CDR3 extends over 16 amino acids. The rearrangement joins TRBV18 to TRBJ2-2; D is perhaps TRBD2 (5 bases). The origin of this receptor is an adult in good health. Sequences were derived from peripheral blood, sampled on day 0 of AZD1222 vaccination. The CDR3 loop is CASSPSYGGLTGELFF. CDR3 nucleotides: TGTGCCAGCTCACCATCCTACGGAGGATTGACCGGGGAGCTGTTTTTT.